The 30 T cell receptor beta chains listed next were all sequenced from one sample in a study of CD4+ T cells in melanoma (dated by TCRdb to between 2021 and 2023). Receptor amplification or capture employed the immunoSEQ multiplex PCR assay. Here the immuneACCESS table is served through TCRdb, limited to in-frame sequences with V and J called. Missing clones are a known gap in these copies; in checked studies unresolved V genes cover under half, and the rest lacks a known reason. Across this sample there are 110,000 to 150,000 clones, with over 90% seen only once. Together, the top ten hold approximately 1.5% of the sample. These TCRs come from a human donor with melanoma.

The CDR3: CASSLGQGSRRNQPQHF. The CDR3 DNA reads TGTGCCAGCAGCTTAGGACAGGGGAGTAGACGCAATCAGCCCCAGCATTTT. The rearrangement links TRBV7-9 to TRBJ1-5; 8 bases fit TRBD1. Per the germline V gene, CDR1 is SEHNR and CDR2 is FQNEAQ (reference sequence). The CDR3 is made up of 17 amino acids. V was clipped by 1 base and J by 2 bases; unmatched bases: 7.

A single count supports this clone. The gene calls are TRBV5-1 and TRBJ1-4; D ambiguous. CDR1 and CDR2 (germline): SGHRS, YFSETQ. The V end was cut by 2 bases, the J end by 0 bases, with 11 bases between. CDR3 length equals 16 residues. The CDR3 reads CASSFYSKTTNEKLFF. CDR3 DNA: TGCGCCAGCAGCTTTTATTCCAAGACAACTAATGAAAAACTGTTTTTT.

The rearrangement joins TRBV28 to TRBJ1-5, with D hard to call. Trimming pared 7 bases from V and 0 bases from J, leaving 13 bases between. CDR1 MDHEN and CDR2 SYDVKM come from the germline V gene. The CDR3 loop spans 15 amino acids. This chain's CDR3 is CASTPGVYSNQPQHF. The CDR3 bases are TGTGCCAGCACCCCGGGAGTTTATAGCAATCAGCCCCAGCATTTT.

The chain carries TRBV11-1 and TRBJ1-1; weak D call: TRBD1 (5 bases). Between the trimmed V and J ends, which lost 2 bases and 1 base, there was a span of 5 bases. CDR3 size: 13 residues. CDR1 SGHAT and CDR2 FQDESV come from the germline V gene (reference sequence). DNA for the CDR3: TGTGCCAGCAGCTTACAGGGGAACACTGAAGCTTTCTTT. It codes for CASSLQGNTEAFF.

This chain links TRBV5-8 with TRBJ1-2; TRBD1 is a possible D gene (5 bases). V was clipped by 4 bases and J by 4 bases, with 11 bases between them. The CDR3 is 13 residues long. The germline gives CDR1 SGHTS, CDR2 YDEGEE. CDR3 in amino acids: CASSGGTSYGYTF. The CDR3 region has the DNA TGTGCCAGCAGCGGCGGGACGTCCTATGGCTACACCTTC.

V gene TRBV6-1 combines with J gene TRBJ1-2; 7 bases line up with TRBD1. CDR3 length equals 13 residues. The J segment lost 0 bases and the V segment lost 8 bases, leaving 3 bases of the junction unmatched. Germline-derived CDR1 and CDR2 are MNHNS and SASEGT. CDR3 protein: CASPGQSNYGYTF. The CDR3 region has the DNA TGTGCCAGCCCGGGACAGTCTAACTATGGCTACACCTTC.

The CDR3 nucleotides read TGCGCCAGCAGCTTGCTGGGGGGGGCCTACAATGAGCAGTTCTTC. Its protein is CASSLLGGAYNEQFF. The gene calls are TRBV5-1 and TRBJ2-1; 7 bases fit TRBD2. The V gene end was trimmed by 1 base and the J gene end by 2 bases; junction bases not matched to a gene: 3. CDR1 and CDR2 (germline): SGHRS, YFSETQ. The CDR3 length is 15 residues.

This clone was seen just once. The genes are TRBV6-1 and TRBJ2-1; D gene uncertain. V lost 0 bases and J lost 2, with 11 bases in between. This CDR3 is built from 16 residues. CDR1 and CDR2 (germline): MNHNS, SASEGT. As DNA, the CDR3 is TGTGCCAGCAGTGAAGCGGGGTATAGGCCCTACAATGAGCAGTTCTTC. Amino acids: CASSEAGYRPYNEQFF.

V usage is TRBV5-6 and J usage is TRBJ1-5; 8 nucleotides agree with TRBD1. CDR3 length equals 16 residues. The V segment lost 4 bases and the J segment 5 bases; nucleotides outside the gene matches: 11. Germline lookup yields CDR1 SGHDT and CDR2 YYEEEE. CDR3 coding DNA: TGTGCCAGCAGCCTGTTCGGACAGGGTGATTATCAGCCCCAGCATTTT. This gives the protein CASSLFGQGDYQPQHF.

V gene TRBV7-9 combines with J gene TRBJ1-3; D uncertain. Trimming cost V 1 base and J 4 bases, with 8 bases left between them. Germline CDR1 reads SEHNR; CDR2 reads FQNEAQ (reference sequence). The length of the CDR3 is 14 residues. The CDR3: CASSLEGSGNTIYF. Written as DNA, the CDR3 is TGTGCCAGCAGCTTAGAAGGCAGCGGAAACACCATATATTTT.

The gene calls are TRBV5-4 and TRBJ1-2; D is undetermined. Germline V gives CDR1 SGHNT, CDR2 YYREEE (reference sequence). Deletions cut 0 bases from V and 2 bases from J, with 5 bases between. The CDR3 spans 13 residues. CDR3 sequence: CASSLGQNYGYTF. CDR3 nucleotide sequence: TGTGCCAGCAGCTTGGGGCAAAACTATGGCTACACCTTC. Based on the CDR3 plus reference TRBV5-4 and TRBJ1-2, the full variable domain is ETGVTQSPTHLIKTRGQQVTLRCSSQSGHNTVSWYQQALGQGPQFIFQYYREEENGRGNFPPRFSGLQFPNYSSELNVNALELDDSALYLCASSLGQNYGYTFGSGTRLTVV.

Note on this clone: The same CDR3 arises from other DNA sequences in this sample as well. CDR3 protein: CASSLVRNSYNEQFF. The CDR3 DNA reads TGCGCCAGCAGCTTGGTGAGGAACTCCTACAATGAGCAGTTCTTC. The gene calls are TRBV5-1 and TRBJ2-1; D is unresolved. Trimming cost V 0 bases and J 0 bases, with 7 bases left between them. Germline V gene data show CDR1 as SGHRS and CDR2 as YFSETQ. The CDR3 has 15 amino acids.

The CDR3 DNA reads as TGTGCTAGTGGTTTGTCCACAGCGGGCCTGGCAGGGAACACCATATATTTT. Translation gives CASGLSTAGLAGNTIYF. The chain couples TRBV12-5 to TRBJ1-3, with D possibly TRBD1 on 5 matching bases. Trimming took 2 bases from V and 7 from J, leaving 21 bases between them. CDR3 size: 17 residues. The V gene's germline CDR1 is LGHNT and CDR2 FRNRAP.

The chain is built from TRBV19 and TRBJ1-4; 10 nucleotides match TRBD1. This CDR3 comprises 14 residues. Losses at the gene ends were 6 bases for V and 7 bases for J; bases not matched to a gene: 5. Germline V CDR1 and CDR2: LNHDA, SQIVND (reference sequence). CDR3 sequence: CASRMTGGPEKLFF. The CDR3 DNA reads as TGTGCCAGTAGGATGACAGGGGGCCCTGAAAAACTGTTTTTT.

CDR3 sequence reads: CASSTNTQAYEQYF. In DNA form, the CDR3 reads TGTGCCAGCAGCACCAATACTCAAGCCTACGAGCAGTACTTC. The V call is TRBV7-9, the J call TRBJ2-7; D remains unclear. CDR3 length: 14 residues. Germline values: CDR1 SEHNR, CDR2 FQNEAQ (reference sequence). Trimming left V 5 bases short and J 2 bases short, with 13 bases between.

The CDR3 reads CATTGTGGLPLHF. The CDR3 nucleotides are TGTGCCACGACCGGGACAGGAGGGTTACCCCTCCACTTT. The chain combines TRBV6-5 with TRBJ1-6; 8 positions agree with TRBD1. V was clipped by 10 bases and J by 12 bases; unmatched bases: 11. The CDR3 consists of 13 residues. CDR1 MNHEY and CDR2 SVGAGI come from the germline V gene.

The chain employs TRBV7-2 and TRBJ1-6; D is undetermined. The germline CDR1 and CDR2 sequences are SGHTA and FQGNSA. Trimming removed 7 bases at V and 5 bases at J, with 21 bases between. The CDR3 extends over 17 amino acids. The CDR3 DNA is TGTGCCAGCACCCGATTCCCCCCTTCCCCCGATAATTCACCCCTCCACTTT. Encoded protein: CASTRFPPSPDNSPLHF. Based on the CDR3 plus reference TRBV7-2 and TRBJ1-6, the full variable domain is GAGVSQSPSNKVTEKGKDVELRCDPISGHTALYWYRQSLGQGLEFLIYFQGNSAPDKSGLPSDRFSAERTGGSVSTLTIQRTQQEDSAVYLCASTRFPPSPDNSPLHFGNGTRLTVT.

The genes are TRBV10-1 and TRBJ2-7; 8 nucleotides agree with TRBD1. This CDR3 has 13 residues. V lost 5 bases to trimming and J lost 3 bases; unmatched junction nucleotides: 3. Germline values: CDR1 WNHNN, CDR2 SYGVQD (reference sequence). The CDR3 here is CASSNGQGYEQYF. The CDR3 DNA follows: TGCGCCAGCAGTAACGGACAGGGCTACGAGCAGTACTTC.

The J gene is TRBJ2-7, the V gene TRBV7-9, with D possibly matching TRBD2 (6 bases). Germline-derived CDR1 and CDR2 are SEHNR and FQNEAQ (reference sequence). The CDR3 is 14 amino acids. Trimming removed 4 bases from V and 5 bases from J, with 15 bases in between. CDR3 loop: CASSYLLWGDEQYF. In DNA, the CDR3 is TGTGCCAGCAGCTATCTATTATGGGGGGACGAGCAGTACTTC. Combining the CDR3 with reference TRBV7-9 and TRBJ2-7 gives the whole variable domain DTGVSQNPRHKITKRGQNVTFRCDPISEHNRLYWYRQTLGQGPEFLTYFQNEAQLEKSRLLSDRFSAERPKGSFSTLEIQRTEQGDSAMYLCASSYLLWGDEQYFGPGTRLTVT.

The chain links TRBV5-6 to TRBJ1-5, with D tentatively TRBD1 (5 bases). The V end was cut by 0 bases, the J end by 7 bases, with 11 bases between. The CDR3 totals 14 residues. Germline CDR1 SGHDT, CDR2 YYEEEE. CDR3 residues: CASSLAGQGQPQHF. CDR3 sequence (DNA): TGTGCCAGCAGCTTGGCGGGGCAGGGCCAGCCCCAGCATTTT.

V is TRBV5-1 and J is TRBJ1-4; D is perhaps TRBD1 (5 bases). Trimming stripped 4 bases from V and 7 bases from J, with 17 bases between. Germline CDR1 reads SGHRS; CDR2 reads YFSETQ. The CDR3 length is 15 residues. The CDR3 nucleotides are TGCGCCAGCAGCGTCACAGGCGCTAAGGGTGAAAAACTGTTTTTT. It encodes CASSVTGAKGEKLFF.

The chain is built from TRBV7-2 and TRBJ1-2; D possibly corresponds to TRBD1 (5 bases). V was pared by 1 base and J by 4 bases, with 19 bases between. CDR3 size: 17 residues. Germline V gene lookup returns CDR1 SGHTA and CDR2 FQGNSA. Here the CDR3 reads CASSLEVVQGRVYGYTF. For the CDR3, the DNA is TGTGCCAGCAGCTTAGAGGTTGTGCAGGGTCGTGTCTATGGCTACACCTTC.

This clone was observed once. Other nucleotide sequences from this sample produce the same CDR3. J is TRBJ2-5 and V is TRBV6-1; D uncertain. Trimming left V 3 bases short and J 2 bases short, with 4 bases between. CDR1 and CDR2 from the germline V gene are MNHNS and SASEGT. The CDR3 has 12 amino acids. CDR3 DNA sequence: TGTGCCAGCAGTGAGCAACAAGAGACCCAGTACTTC. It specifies CASSEQQETQYF.

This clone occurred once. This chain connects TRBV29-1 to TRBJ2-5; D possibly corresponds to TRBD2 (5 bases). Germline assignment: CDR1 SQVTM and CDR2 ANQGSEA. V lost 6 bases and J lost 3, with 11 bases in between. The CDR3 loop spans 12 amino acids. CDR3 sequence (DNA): TGCAGCGTACGGACGGGAAAAGAGACCCAGTACTTC. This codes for CSVRTGKETQYF.

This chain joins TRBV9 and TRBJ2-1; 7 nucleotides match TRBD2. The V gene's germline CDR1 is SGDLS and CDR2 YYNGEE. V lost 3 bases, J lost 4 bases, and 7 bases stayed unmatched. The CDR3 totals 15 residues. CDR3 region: CASSGSSGLYNEQFF. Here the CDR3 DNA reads TGTGCCAGCAGCGGATCTAGCGGCCTATACAATGAGCAGTTCTTC. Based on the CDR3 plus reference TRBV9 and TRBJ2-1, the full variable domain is DSGVTQTPKHLITATGQRVTLRCSPRSGDLSVYWYQQSLDQGLQFLIQYYNGEERAKGNILERFSAQQFPDLHSELNLSSLELGDSALYFCASSGSSGLYNEQFFGPGTRLTVL.

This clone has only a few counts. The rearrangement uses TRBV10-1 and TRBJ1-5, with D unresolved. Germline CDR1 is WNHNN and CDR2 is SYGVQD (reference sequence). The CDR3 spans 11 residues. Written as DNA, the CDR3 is TGCGCTGAGTCTGGCAATCAGCCCCAGCATTTT. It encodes CAESGNQPQHF.

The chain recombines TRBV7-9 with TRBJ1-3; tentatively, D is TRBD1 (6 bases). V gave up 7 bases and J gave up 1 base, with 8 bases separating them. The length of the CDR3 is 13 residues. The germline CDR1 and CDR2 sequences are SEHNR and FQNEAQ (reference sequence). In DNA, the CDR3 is TGTGCCAGCACGACAGGATCTGGAAACACCATATATTTT. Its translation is CASTTGSGNTIYF.

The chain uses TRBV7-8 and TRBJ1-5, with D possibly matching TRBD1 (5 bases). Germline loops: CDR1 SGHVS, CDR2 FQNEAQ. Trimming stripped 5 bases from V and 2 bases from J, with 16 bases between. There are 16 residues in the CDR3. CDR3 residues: CASSPGTIQGNQPQHF. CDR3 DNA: TGTGCCAGCAGCCCAGGGACGATCCAAGGCAATCAGCCCCAGCATTTT.

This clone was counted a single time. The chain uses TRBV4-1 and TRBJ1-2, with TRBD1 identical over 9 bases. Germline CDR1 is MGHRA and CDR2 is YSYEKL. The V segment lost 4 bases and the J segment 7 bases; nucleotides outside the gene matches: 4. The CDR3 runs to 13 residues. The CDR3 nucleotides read TGCGCCAGCAGCCCACAGGGGGCAACTGGCTACACCTTC. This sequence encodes CASSPQGATGYTF.

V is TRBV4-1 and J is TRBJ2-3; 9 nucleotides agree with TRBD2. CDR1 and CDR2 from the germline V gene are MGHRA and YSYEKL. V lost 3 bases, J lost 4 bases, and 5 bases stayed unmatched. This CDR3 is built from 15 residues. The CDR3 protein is CASSHAGGQSDTQYF. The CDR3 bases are TGCGCCAGCAGCCACGCGGGGGGGCAGTCAGATACGCAGTATTTT.